The 32 T cell receptor beta chains below all came from one sample that was sequenced in a study of blood T cell repertoires in COVID-19 (dated by TCRdb to 2018 to 2020). Library construction relied on the immunoSEQ multiplex PCR assay. TCRdb took over this immuneACCESS table, retaining in-frame rearrangements with V and J assigned. Such tables are incomplete; in checked studies, under half of the missing clones stem from an unresolved V gene, and the remainder is unexplained. The table for this sample lists about 250,000 clones; 85% to 90% of them were counted only once. Of the sample, about 4.6% falls within the top ten clones. What was sequenced was peripheral blood. The receptor source for this set is a woman in her thirties or forties who had recovered from COVID-19.

V usage is TRBV5-1 and J usage is TRBJ2-5, with unresolved D. Trimming pared 3 bases from V and 7 bases from J, leaving 13 bases between. The CDR3 sequence is 13 residues long. Per the germline V gene, CDR1 is SGHRS and CDR2 is YFSETQ. CDR3 loop: CASSSDNLGTQYF. In DNA form, the CDR3 reads TGCGCCAGCAGCTCTGACAATTTAGGGACCCAGTACTTC.

The V gene is TRBV7-2, the J gene TRBJ2-7; 15 bases map to TRBD2. Per the germline V gene, CDR1 is SGHTA and CDR2 is FQGNSA. V was pared by 5 bases and J by 9 bases, with 5 bases of the junction left unmatched. The CDR3 spans 14 residues. Here the CDR3 DNA reads TGTGCCAGCAGCCCCGGACTAGCGGGAGGGCCGCAGTACGTC. Its translation is CASSPGLAGGPQYV.

This chain connects TRBV28 to TRBJ1-1, with D tentatively TRBD1 (5 bases). V was cut by 2 bases and J by 5 bases, with 12 bases left in between. Germline assignment: CDR1 MDHEN and CDR2 SYDVKM. This CDR3 is 14 amino acids long. CDR3 coding DNA: TGTGCCAGCAGTTTAGGGGGGGGTTGGACTGAAGCTTTCTTT. Amino acid sequence: CASSLGGGWTEAFF.

CDR3 DNA: TGTGCCAGCAGTTACACCCGACAGGCGTCAGGAAACACCATATATTTT. This gives the protein CASSYTRQASGNTIYF. The chain has TRBV6-6 and TRBJ1-3; D may be TRBD1 (6 bases). The CDR3 totals 16 residues. Germline V gives CDR1 MNHNY, CDR2 SVGAGI (reference sequence). V lost 2 bases, J lost 4 bases, and 15 bases lay in between.

This chain joins TRBV9 and TRBJ1-1; TRBD1 might be the D (5 bases). Germline CDR1 reads SGDLS; CDR2 reads YYNGEE. The CDR3 sequence is 15 residues long. V was trimmed by 3 bases and J by 4 bases, leaving 16 bases between them. The CDR3 DNA reads TGTGCCAGCAGCGGGACCTGGGGGGGGACCACTGAAGCTTTCTTT. This translates into CASSGTWGGTTEAFF. The full variable domain, its missing parts supplied by reference TRBV9 and TRBJ1-1, is DSGVTQTPKHLITATGQRVTLRCSPRSGDLSVYWYQQSLDQGLQFLIQYYNGEERAKGNILERFSAQQFPDLHSELNLSSLELGDSALYFCASSGTWGGTTEAFFGQGTRLTVV.

The chain couples TRBV29-1 to TRBJ1-1, with a weak D call TRBD1 (6 bases). The germline V gene encodes CDR1 SQVTM and CDR2 ANQGSEA. The CDR3 has 14 amino acids. V lost 0 bases, J lost 6 bases, and 14 bases lay in between. CDR3 region: CSVEDRGSAAEAFF. The CDR3 DNA follows: TGCAGCGTTGAAGACAGGGGATCGGCTGCTGAAGCTTTCTTT. Supplemented by reference TRBV29-1 and TRBJ1-1, the full variable domain reads SAVISQKPSRDICQRGTSLTIQCQVDSQVTMMFWYRQQPGQSLTLIATANQGSEATYESGFVIDKFPISRPNLTFSTLTVSNMSPEDSSIYLCSVEDRGSAAEAFFGQGTRLTVV.

The chain recombines TRBV4-1 with TRBJ1-4; the D gene is possibly TRBD1 (6 bases). CDR3 size: 18 residues. Trimming left V 4 bases short and J 8 bases short, with 26 bases between. CDR1 and CDR2 from the germline V gene are MGHRA and YSYEKL. CDR3 in amino acids: CASSPHDRASGVREKLFF. CDR3 DNA: TGCGCCAGCAGCCCCCATGATCGTGCGTCAGGGGTTAGGGAAAAACTGTTTTTT.

The chain's CDR3 is CASTGQETQYF. In DNA, the CDR3 is TGTGCCAGCACGGGTCAAGAGACCCAGTACTTC. This chain uses TRBV28 with TRBJ2-5; D not resolved. From germline, CDR1 is MDHEN and CDR2 SYDVKM. CDR3 size: 11 residues. V was trimmed by 7 bases and J by 2 bases, leaving 5 bases between them.

This clone was counted between two and nine times. The chain is built from TRBV6-5 and TRBJ1-6; 7 nucleotides match TRBD1. The CDR3 is 13 amino acids. V gave up 6 bases and J gave up 8 bases; unmatched junction bases: 4. Looked up from germline, CDR1 is MNHEY and CDR2 is SVGAGI. The CDR3 region is CASSGDRDSPLHF. The CDR3 DNA sequence: TGTGCCAGCAGCGGTGACAGGGATTCACCCCTCCACTTT.

This clone occurred a few times. The chain is built from TRBV10-3 and TRBJ1-6; D possibly corresponds to TRBD1 (5 bases). V was clipped by 2 bases and J by 7 bases, with 15 bases between them. This CDR3 has 16 residues. Germline CDR1 is ENHRY and CDR2 is SYGVKD. The CDR3 region has the DNA TGTGCCATCAGTGAGCAGGGAGGGACGGGGAATTCACCCCTCCACTTT. Its translation is CAISEQGGTGNSPLHF.

This chain links TRBV9 with TRBJ2-1; 11 bases agree with TRBD2. Germline lookup yields CDR1 SGDLS and CDR2 YYNGEE. CDR3 size: 20 residues. V lost 0 bases and J lost 6; bases outside the gene matches: 17. The CDR3 DNA reads TGTGCCAGCAGCGTAGGATGGACTTCCCGACTAGCGGGACGGGTCAATGAGCAGTTCTTC. Translation: CASSVGWTSRLAGRVNEQFF.

The chain has TRBV2 and TRBJ2-1, with 9 bases lining up with TRBD2. With 5 bases clipped from V and 1 base from J, the junction kept 12 bases outside the gene matches. In germline, CDR1 is SNHLY, CDR2 FYNNEI. The CDR3 has 18 residues. DNA for the CDR3: TGTGCCAGCAGTTCTCATCTGAGGAGCGGGGGGTCCTACAATGAGCAGTTCTTC. It specifies CASSSHLRSGGSYNEQFF. The full variable domain, with the rest looked up from reference TRBV2 and TRBJ2-1, is EPEVTQTPSHQVTQMGQEVILRCVPISNHLYFYWYRQILGQKVEFLVSFYNNEISEKSEIFDDQFSVERPDGSNFTLKIRSTKLEDSAMYFCASSSHLRSGGSYNEQFFGPGTRLTVL.

V is TRBV12-5 and J is TRBJ2-5; possible D gene TRBD1, 5 bases. The germline V gene has CDR1 LGHNT and CDR2 FRNRAP. Trimming removed 2 bases from V and 5 bases from J, with 12 bases in between. This CDR3 is 14 amino acids long. The CDR3 sequence is CASGLWGASETQYF. CDR3 DNA: TGTGCTAGTGGTTTGTGGGGCGCGTCGGAGACCCAGTACTTC.

V is TRBV3-1 (or the pseudogene TRBV3-2) and J is TRBJ2-1, with a weak D call TRBD1 (6 bases). This CDR3 has 12 residues. Germline V CDR1 and CDR2: LGHDT, YNNKEL (reference sequence). Trimming took off 5 bases at V and 7 bases at J, with 9 bases between the two ends. In DNA form, the CDR3 reads TGTGCCAGCAGCTTCAGGGGAAATGAGCAGTTCTTC. Protein product: CASSFRGNEQFF.

This rearrangement joins TRBV7-9 to TRBJ1-5; D perhaps matches TRBD1 (6 bases). Germline lookup yields CDR1 SEHNR and CDR2 FQNEAQ (reference sequence). With 2 bases removed from V and 5 bases from J, the gap between germline ends came to 10 bases. This CDR3 is 14 amino acids long. CDR3 protein: CASSLLAGDQPQHF. The CDR3 nucleotides are TGTGCCAGCAGCTTACTTGCAGGGGATCAGCCCCAGCATTTT.

The chain links TRBV27 to TRBJ2-1, with TRBD2 identical over 10 bases. This CDR3 region has 16 residues. With V trimmed by 6 bases and J by 2 bases, 7 bases remained unmatched. The germline V gene encodes CDR1 MNHEY and CDR2 SMNVEV (reference sequence). CDR3 protein: CASRTTAGGPYNEQFF. The CDR3 DNA sequence: TGTGCCAGCAGGACTACAGCGGGAGGGCCCTACAATGAGCAGTTCTTC.

The chain uses TRBV2 and TRBJ1-2; weak D call: TRBD1 (6 bases). Germline loops: CDR1 SNHLY, CDR2 FYNNEI. V was pared by 5 bases and J by 2 bases, with 12 bases between. This CDR3 has 14 residues. The CDR3 DNA reads TGTGCCAGCAGTCTTATTACAGGGAACTATGGCTACACCTTC. Amino acids: CASSLITGNYGYTF.

The chain carries TRBV11-2 and TRBJ2-2; no reliable D call. Looked up from germline, CDR1 is SGHAT and CDR2 is FQNNGV. CDR3 length: 16 residues. V lost 4 bases to trimming and J lost 0 bases, with 12 bases between them. The CDR3 DNA reads as TGTGCCAGCAGCTCTCTAGACGGTACGAACACCGGGGAGCTGTTTTTT. Translating gives CASSSLDGTNTGELFF.

CDR3 protein: CASSLGTETWNEQFF. The CDR3 DNA reads TGCGCCAGCAGCCTGGGGACTGAAACCTGGAATGAGCAGTTCTTC. This chain links TRBV4-3 with TRBJ2-1; TRBD2 might be the D (6 bases). Germline loops: CDR1 LGHNA, CDR2 YSLEER. V was pared by 4 bases and J by 7 bases, with 17 bases between. The CDR3 extends over 15 amino acids.

The chain carries TRBV3-1 (or the pseudogene TRBV3-2) and TRBJ2-3; 7 nucleotides agree with TRBD2. The V and J ends lost 4 bases and 8 bases, in that order; junction bases with no gene match: 9. Germline assignment: CDR1 LGHDT and CDR2 YNNKEL (reference sequence). The CDR3 spans 14 residues. The CDR3 spells CASSPSSGAGTQYF. The CDR3 DNA reads as TGTGCCAGCAGCCCCTCGAGCGGGGCTGGTACGCAGTATTTT.

The CDR3 region is CASSQEVGSRYGYTF. DNA of the CDR3: TGCGCCAGCAGCCAAGAGGTGGGCAGCCGCTATGGCTACACCTTC. The genes are TRBV4-1 and TRBJ1-2; no reliable D call. Trimming removed 0 bases from V and 4 bases from J, with 12 bases in between. The germline V gene has CDR1 MGHRA and CDR2 YSYEKL. The CDR3 runs 15 residues.

This clone appeared once. The V and J genes are TRBV6-2 or TRBV6-3 and TRBJ2-1, with 11 nucleotides matching TRBD2. The length of the CDR3 is 16 residues. V lost 5 bases to trimming and J lost 7 bases; unmatched junction nucleotides: 10. Germline values: CDR1 MNHEY, CDR2 SVGEGT. The CDR3 region is CASSPGLAERGNEQFF. The CDR3 DNA sequence: TGTGCCAGCAGTCCGGGACTAGCGGAAAGGGGTAATGAGCAGTTCTTC.

The genes are TRBV5-4 and TRBJ2-2; 7 nucleotides align to TRBD1. Germline V gene sequence: CDR1 SGHNT, CDR2 YYREEE (reference sequence). The CDR3 covers 17 residues. After removal of 0 bases from V and 6 bases from J, the junction contained 11 bases not matched to a gene. The CDR3 is CASSLDRQGSVSGELFF. The CDR3 DNA reads TGTGCCAGCAGCTTGGACCGACAGGGTTCGGTGTCCGGGGAGCTGTTTTTT. The whole variable domain, filled in from reference TRBV5-4 and TRBJ2-2, reads ETGVTQSPTHLIKTRGQQVTLRCSSQSGHNTVSWYQQALGQGPQFIFQYYREEENGRGNFPPRFSGLQFPNYSSELNVNALELDDSALYLCASSLDRQGSVSGELFFGEGSRLTVL.

The chain recombines TRBV7-9 with TRBJ2-3; 7 bases are a match to TRBD2. CDR1 SEHNR and CDR2 FQNEAQ come from the germline V gene (reference sequence). This CDR3 contains 15 residues. The J segment lost 0 bases and the V segment lost 5 bases, leaving 5 bases of the junction unmatched. CDR3 protein: CASSTSGASTDTQYF. The CDR3 DNA is TGTGCCAGCAGCACAAGCGGGGCTAGCACAGATACGCAGTATTTT.

This clone appeared once. This sequence joins TRBV30 and TRBJ1-2; D possibly corresponds to TRBD1 (5 bases). V lost 1 base and J 3 bases, leaving 9 bases between the germline ends. This CDR3 spans 13 amino acids. From germline, CDR1 is GTSNPN and CDR2 SVGIG (reference sequence). The CDR3 loop is CAWSDKGYYGYTF. The CDR3, as DNA: TGTGCCTGGAGTGATAAGGGGTACTATGGCTACACCTTC.

The V gene is TRBV19, the J gene TRBJ1-6; weak D call: TRBD1 (5 bases). Germline values: CDR1 LNHDA, CDR2 SQIVND (reference sequence). The CDR3 runs to 15 residues. V was clipped by 7 bases and J by 7 bases, with 17 bases between them. The CDR3 sequence is CASTLGVGRNSPLHF. The CDR3 DNA sequence: TGTGCCAGTACTCTAGGGGTTGGAAGGAATTCACCCCTCCACTTT.

The chain joins TRBV3-1 (or the pseudogene TRBV3-2) to TRBJ1-1; TRBD1 might be the D (5 bases). CDR3 length equals 13 residues. Germline-derived CDR1 and CDR2 are LGHDT and YNNKEL (reference sequence). V was cut by 3 bases and J by 4 bases, with 9 bases left in between. DNA of the CDR3: TGTGCCAGCAGCCAGGGGCTGGGCACTGAAGCTTTCTTT. The encoded protein is CASSQGLGTEAFF.

This clone was recorded once. The chain couples TRBV2 to TRBJ2-1; 11 bases map to TRBD1. The CDR3 runs to 16 residues. Germline V CDR1 and CDR2: SNHLY, FYNNEI. J lost 7 bases, V lost 5 bases, and 10 bases had no gene match. The CDR3 sequence is CASSLSPGQGGNEQFF. The CDR3 nucleotides read TGTGCCAGCAGTTTATCTCCGGGACAGGGGGGAAATGAGCAGTTCTTC.

The chain combines TRBV7-9 with TRBJ2-3, with D unclear. The CDR3 has 14 residues. Germline V gene data show CDR1 as SEHNR and CDR2 as FQNEAQ (reference sequence). Deletions cut 4 bases from V and 0 bases from J, with 8 bases between. CDR3 sequence: CASSSVVSTDTQYF. The CDR3 bases are TGTGCCAGCAGCTCGGTGGTGAGCACAGATACGCAGTATTTT.

This chain links TRBV6-5 with TRBJ1-2, with D possibly TRBD1 on 5 matching bases. CDR3 length: 15 amino acids. Trimming removed 8 bases at V and 2 bases at J, with 18 bases between. Per germline, CDR1 MNHEY and CDR2 SVGAGI. CDR3: CASRPDPGLNYGYTF. The CDR3 region has the DNA TGTGCCAGCCGTCCGGACCCAGGGTTAAACTATGGCTACACCTTC.

V is TRBV29-1 and J is TRBJ1-2; unclear D gene. Germline CDR1 and CDR2: SQVTM and ANQGSEA. V was cut by 5 bases and J by 3 bases, with 13 bases left in between. This CDR3 region has 13 residues. The CDR3: CSVYLQVDYGYTF. DNA for the CDR3: TGCAGCGTTTATCTCCAGGTTGACTATGGCTACACCTTC.

The rearrangement links TRBV2 to TRBJ1-4; D remains unclear. The CDR3 runs to 14 residues. Germline CDR1 SNHLY, CDR2 FYNNEI. V lost 4 bases and J 7 bases, leaving 13 bases between the germline ends. The CDR3 is CASSGGSGGEKLFF. The CDR3 coding sequence is TGTGCCAGCAGTGGAGGGTCAGGTGGTGAAAAACTGTTTTTT.